This T cell receptor beta chain was observed in a study of T cell repertoires in cytomegalovirus infection. TCRdb used MiXCR to reprocess the reads, holding one entry per CDR3 protein. This table has 360,000 or so distinct CDR3 sequences, roughly a third appearing once. Study-level points and caveats: In two of eight donors, the top clonotype was HLA-C-restricted CMV-specific.

In its sample, this clonotype was seen a few times. Antigen: not known. The CDR3 spans 13 residues. Trimming removed 1 base from V and 6 bases from J, with 10 bases in between. CDR1 and CDR2 from the germline V gene are LGHNA and YSLEER. The genes are TRBV4-3 and TRBJ2-7; D unresolved. This receptor was obtained from a human donor in good health (CMV status not recorded). Some clones in this sample may be carry-over from other donors' samples. The material was cultured PBMCs, obtained from culture after CMV antigen stimulation. The CDR3: CASSQVPSSEQYV. CDR3 nucleotides: TGCGCCAGCAGCCAAGTTCCCAGTAGCGAGCAGTACGTC.